The 20 T cell receptor beta chains in this list originate from one sample, sequenced in a study of T-cell reconstitution after alpha-beta-depleted transplantation in children. Unique molecular identifiers were incorporated during preparation of the TCRbeta library. TCRdb recomputed calls from the PCR reads with MiXCR, one row per CDR3 protein. The table records about 980,000 distinct CDR3 sequences, 25% to 30% of them present only once. The sequencing here drew on PBMCs, mostly from graft donor cells, taken 360 days after TCRalphabeta/CD19-depleted stem cell transplant. Receptors were obtained from a boy in the first two years of life who had a stem cell transplant for SCID, so the T cells may come from the graft donor.

The CDR3 DNA reads TGCGCCAGCAGCCAATTCGGGGACGGGCCCAACACTGAAGCTTTCTTT. Amino acids: CASSQFGDGPNTEAFF. The chain has TRBV4-1 and TRBJ1-1; D is perhaps TRBD1 (5 bases). CDR1 is MGHRA and CDR2 is YSYEKL in the germline V gene. V was cut by 2 bases and J by 2 bases, with 15 bases left in between. There are 16 residues in the CDR3.

The chain recombines TRBV6-5 with TRBJ2-2; no clear D. The ends were cut back, 2 bases at V and 0 bases at J, with 7 bases in the middle. Germline CDR1 reads MNHEY; CDR2 reads SVGAGI. The CDR3 is 15 residues long. CDR3 in amino acids: CASSYARTNTGELFF. The CDR3 DNA reads as TGTGCCAGCAGTTACGCCCGTACGAACACCGGGGAGCTGTTTTTT.

This clonotype was seen only once. The chain joins TRBV10-2 to TRBJ2-1, with D hard to call. The germline V gene encodes CDR1 WSHSY and CDR2 SAAADI. The V and J ends lost 3 bases and 6 bases respectively, with 15 bases between them. This CDR3 has 15 residues. The CDR3 loop is CASSDRKGPINEQFF. The CDR3 DNA sequence: TGCGCCAGCAGTGACAGGAAAGGGCCTATCAATGAGCAGTTCTTC.

This rearrangement joins TRBV15 to TRBJ2-1, with 7 bases aligning to TRBD1. The CDR3 spans 13 residues. Per germline, CDR1 LNHNV and CDR2 YYDKDF (reference sequence). With 8 bases clipped from V and 8 bases from J, the junction kept 9 bases outside the gene matches. CDR3 in DNA: TGTGCCACCTATAGACAGGGAGTGGATGAGCAGTTCTTC. Translated, it gives CATYRQGVDEQFF.

The V and J genes are TRBV7-9 and TRBJ1-1; TRBD1 might be the D (5 bases). Germline V CDR1 and CDR2: SEHNR, FQNEAQ (reference sequence). The CDR3 is 15 amino acids. V was trimmed by 5 bases and J by 1 base, leaving 14 bases between them. CDR3 sequence: CASSPAGLWNTEAFF. The CDR3 DNA follows: TGTGCCAGCAGCCCAGCGGGACTCTGGAACACTGAAGCTTTCTTT.

This clonotype has a handful of counts. The chain is built from TRBV4-1 and TRBJ1-4; D is unclear. Germline-derived CDR1 and CDR2 are MGHRA and YSYEKL. V lost 1 base and J 10 bases, leaving 16 bases between the germline ends. CDR3 length: 15 residues. In DNA form, the CDR3 reads TGCGCCAGCAGCCAAGTTCTGGATGGTGTTCGAAAACTGTTTTTT. It is translated as CASSQVLDGVRKLFF.

J is TRBJ2-2 and V is TRBV20-1; tentatively, D is TRBD2 (7 bases). Germline CDR1 DFQATT, CDR2 SNEGSKA (reference sequence). This CDR3 contains 17 residues. V was shortened by 0 bases and J by 0 bases, with 14 bases between the two germline ends. DNA of the CDR3: TGCAGTGCTAGAGATTACGGGGGGCTGCCGAACACCGGGGAGCTGTTTTTT. As protein: CSARDYGGLPNTGELFF.

This chain uses TRBV6-5 with TRBJ1-6, with D perhaps matching TRBD1 (6 bases). The germline V and J ends were trimmed by 3 bases and 5 bases, with 17 bases remaining between them. Germline-derived CDR1 and CDR2 are MNHEY and SVGAGI. The CDR3 length is 17 residues. CDR3 DNA sequence: TGTGCCAGCAGTTATGCGGGGGCAGGGACTAATAATTCACCCCTCCACTTT. It specifies CASSYAGAGTNNSPLHF.

This clonotype has ten or more counts. The chain carries TRBV7-6 and TRBJ2-3; no definite D call. This CDR3 region has 14 residues. Trimming left V 0 bases short and J 2 bases short, with 6 bases between. Germline loops: CDR1 SGHVS, CDR2 FNYEAQ. CDR3 residues: CASSLAPLTDTQYF. CDR3 bases: TGTGCCAGCAGCTTAGCCCCACTCACAGATACGCAGTATTTT.

A few counts support this clonotype. V usage is TRBV28 and J usage is TRBJ2-6, with 7 bases aligning to TRBD2. V gave up 6 bases and J gave up 0 bases; unmatched junction bases: 17. From germline, CDR1 is MDHEN and CDR2 SYDVKM. The length of the CDR3 is 20 residues. The CDR3 DNA follows: TGTGCCAGCAGGGGGTCTCTAAAGGGAGGGAGAACCTCTGGGGCCAACGTCCTGACTTTC. It codes for CASRGSLKGGRTSGANVLTF.

The chain is built from TRBV2 and TRBJ2-5; 8 nucleotides line up with TRBD1. Germline loops: CDR1 SNHLY, CDR2 FYNNEI. The CDR3 has 16 residues. V gave up 7 bases and J gave up 0 bases; unmatched junction bases: 10. This CDR3 reads CASKDAGTGDQETQYF. For the CDR3, the DNA is TGTGCCAGCAAAGACGCCGGGACAGGAGACCAAGAGACCCAGTACTTC.

In this sample, this clonotype turned up a few times. This rearrangement joins TRBV15 to TRBJ2-1; D possibly corresponds to TRBD2 (6 bases). The germline V and J ends were trimmed by 0 bases and 4 bases, with 16 bases remaining between them. Germline CDR1 and CDR2: LNHNV and YYDKDF (reference sequence). This CDR3 comprises 17 residues. The CDR3 DNA reads TGTGCCACCAGCAGAGATAATAGGGGACTTACTTACAATGAGCAGTTCTTC. Its translation: CATSRDNRGLTYNEQFF.

This clonotype showed up just a few times. The chain carries TRBV5-1 and TRBJ1-4, with D possibly matching TRBD1 (5 bases). V was pared by 0 bases and J by 4 bases, with 7 bases between. CDR3 length: 14 amino acids. Germline CDR1 is SGHRS and CDR2 is YFSETQ. Written as DNA, the CDR3 is TGCGCCAGCAGCTTGGGTGGGGGTAATGAAAAACTGTTTTTT. The encoded protein is CASSLGGGNEKLFF.

V usage is TRBV20-1 and J usage is TRBJ2-3; 10 nucleotides match TRBD2. The CDR3 consists of 17 residues. The V gene end was trimmed by 5 bases and the J gene end by 0 bases; junction bases not matched to a gene: 11. Germline CDR1 reads DFQATT; CDR2 reads SNEGSKA (reference sequence). Here the CDR3 reads CSAAGTSEVTSTDTQYF. The CDR3 region has the DNA TGCAGTGCTGCCGGGACTAGCGAAGTAACTAGCACAGATACGCAGTATTTT.

The table lists this clonotype with a few counts. The gene calls are TRBV5-1 and TRBJ1-6, with 7 bases fitting TRBD1. This CDR3 is built from 17 residues. CDR1 is SGHRS, CDR2 YFSETQ, per germline. V trimming: 0 bases; J trimming: 7 bases; junction bases outside the gene matches: 10. The DNA for the CDR3 is TGCGCCAGCAGCTTGGCCGGCAGGGGGGATGGGAATTCACCCCTCCACTTT. Protein product: CASSLAGRGDGNSPLHF.

This clonotype was observed at least ten times. Compared with germline, one end of the junction differs, possibly owing to a read error. V and J are TRBV5-1 and TRBJ2-1; D not resolved. The germline V gene encodes CDR1 SGHRS and CDR2 YFSETQ. CDR3 size: 11 residues. The CDR3 sequence is CASSQNNEQFF. CDR3 coding DNA: TGTGCCAGCAGTCAAAATAATGAGCAGTTCTTC.

This chain links TRBV5-5 with TRBJ2-5, with D uncertain. Looked up from germline, CDR1 is SGHKS and CDR2 is YYEKEE (reference sequence). V gave up 0 bases and J gave up 5 bases, with 11 bases separating them. This CDR3 has 14 residues. The CDR3 protein is CASSLDGWQETQYF. In DNA form, the CDR3 reads TGTGCCAGCAGCTTGGATGGTTGGCAGGAGACCCAGTACTTC.

This clonotype was seen only a few times. The V gene is TRBV7-6, the J gene TRBJ1-4; 7 bases fit TRBD1. Germline-derived CDR1 and CDR2 are SGHVS and FNYEAQ. The V segment lost 3 bases and the J segment 0 bases; nucleotides outside the gene matches: 4. The CDR3 is 16 amino acids. The DNA of the CDR3 is TGTGCCAGCAGCTTGGACAGGAGTACAACTAATGAAAAACTGTTTTTT. This sequence encodes CASSLDRSTTNEKLFF. The whole variable domain, remainder taken from reference TRBV7-6 and TRBJ1-4, is GAGVSQSPRYKVTKRGQDVALRCDPISGHVSLYWYRQALGQGPEFLTYFNYEAQQDKSGLPNDRFSAERPEGSISTLTIQRTEQRDSAMYRCASSLDRSTTNEKLFFGSGTQLSVL.

V is TRBV29-1 and J is TRBJ2-5; D is perhaps TRBD1 (6 bases). The CDR3 contains 13 residues. The germline V gene has CDR1 SQVTM and CDR2 ANQGSEA. V dropped 4 bases and J dropped 2 bases, with 11 bases sitting between them. The CDR3 sequence: CSVGRTVQETQYF. The CDR3, as DNA: TGCAGCGTTGGGAGGACAGTTCAAGAGACCCAGTACTTC.

The chain recombines TRBV2 with TRBJ2-2; 10 bases are shared with TRBD1. V lost 8 bases to trimming and J lost 5 bases; unmatched junction nucleotides: 8. Germline lookup yields CDR1 SNHLY and CDR2 FYNNEI. The CDR3 is made up of 15 amino acids. CDR3 DNA sequence: TGTGCCAGCGCCCCAAGGGACAGGGGTACCGGGGAGCTGTTTTTT. This sequence encodes CASAPRDRGTGELFF.